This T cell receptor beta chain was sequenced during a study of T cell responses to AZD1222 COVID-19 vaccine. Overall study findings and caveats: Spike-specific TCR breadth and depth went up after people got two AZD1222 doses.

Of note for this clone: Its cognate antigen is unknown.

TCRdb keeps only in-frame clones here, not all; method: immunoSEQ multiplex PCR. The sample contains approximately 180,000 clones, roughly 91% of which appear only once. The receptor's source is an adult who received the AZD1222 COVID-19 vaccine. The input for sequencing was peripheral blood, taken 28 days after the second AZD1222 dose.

The CDR3 coding sequence is TGTGCCAGCAGCCAAGATCGGGGGGGAGAACTGTTTTTT. Translating gives CASSQDRGGELFF. The rearrangement uses TRBV4-2 and TRBJ1-4; a weak D match, TRBD1 (5 bases). This CDR3 region has 13 residues. Trimming removed 0 bases from V and 12 bases from J, with 11 bases in between. The germline V gene has CDR1 LGHNA and CDR2 YNFKEQ.